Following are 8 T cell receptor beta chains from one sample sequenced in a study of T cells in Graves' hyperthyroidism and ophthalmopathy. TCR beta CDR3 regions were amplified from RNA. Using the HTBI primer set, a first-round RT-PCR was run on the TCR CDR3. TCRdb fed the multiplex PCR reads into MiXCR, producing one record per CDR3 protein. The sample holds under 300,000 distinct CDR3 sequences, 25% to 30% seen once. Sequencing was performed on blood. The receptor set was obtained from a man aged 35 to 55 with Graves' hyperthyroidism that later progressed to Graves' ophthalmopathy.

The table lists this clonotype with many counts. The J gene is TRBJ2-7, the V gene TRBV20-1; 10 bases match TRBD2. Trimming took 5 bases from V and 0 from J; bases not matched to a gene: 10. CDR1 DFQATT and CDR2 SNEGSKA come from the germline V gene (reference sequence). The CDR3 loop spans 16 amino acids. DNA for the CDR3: TGCAGTGCTGGGAGCCGGGCTAGCGGGAGCTCCTACGAGCAGTACTTC. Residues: CSAGSRASGSSYEQYF.

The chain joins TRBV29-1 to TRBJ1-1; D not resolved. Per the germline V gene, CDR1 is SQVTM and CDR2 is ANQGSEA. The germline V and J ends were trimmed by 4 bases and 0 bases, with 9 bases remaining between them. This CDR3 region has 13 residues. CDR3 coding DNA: TGCAGCGTTGTTGCAGCTATGAACACTGAAGCTTTCTTT. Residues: CSVVAAMNTEAFF. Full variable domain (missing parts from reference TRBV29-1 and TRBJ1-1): SAVISQKPSRDICQRGTSLTIQCQVDSQVTMMFWYRQQPGQSLTLIATANQGSEATYESGFVIDKFPISRPNLTFSTLTVSNMSPEDSSIYLCSVVAAMNTEAFFGQGTRLTVV.

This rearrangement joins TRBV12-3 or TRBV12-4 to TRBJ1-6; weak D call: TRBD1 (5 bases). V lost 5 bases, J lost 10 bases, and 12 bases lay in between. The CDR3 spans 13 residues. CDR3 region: CASSTPGRSPLHF. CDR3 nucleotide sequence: TGTGCCAGCAGTACGCCGGGACGATCACCCCTCCACTTT.

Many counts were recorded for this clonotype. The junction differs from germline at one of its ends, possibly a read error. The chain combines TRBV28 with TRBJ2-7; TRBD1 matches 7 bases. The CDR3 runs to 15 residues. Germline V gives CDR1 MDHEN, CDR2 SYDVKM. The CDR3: CASTISGTANYGQYF. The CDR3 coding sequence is TGTGCCAGCACCATCTCTGGGACAGCCAACTACGGGCAGTACTTC. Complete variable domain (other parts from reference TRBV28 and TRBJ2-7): DVKVTQSSRYLVKRTGEKVFLECVQDMDHENMFWYRQDPGLGLRLIYFSYDVKMKEKGDIPEGYSVSREKKERFSLILESASTNQTSMYLCASTISGTANYGQYFGPGTRLTVT.

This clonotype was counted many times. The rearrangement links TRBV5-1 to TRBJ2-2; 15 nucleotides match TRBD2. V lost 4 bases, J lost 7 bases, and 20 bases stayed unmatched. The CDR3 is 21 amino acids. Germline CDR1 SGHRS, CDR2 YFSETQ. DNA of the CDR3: TGCGCCAGCAGCCCACGGCCGAGAGGAGGACTAGCGGGAGGGCCCGGCGGGGAGCTGTTTTTT. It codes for CASSPRPRGGLAGGPGGELFF.

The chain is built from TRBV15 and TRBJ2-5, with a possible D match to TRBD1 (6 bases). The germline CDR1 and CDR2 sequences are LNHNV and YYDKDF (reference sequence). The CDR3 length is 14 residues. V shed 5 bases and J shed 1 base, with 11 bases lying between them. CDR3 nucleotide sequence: TGTGCCACCAGCTTCGGACAGTTCCAAGAGACCCAGTACTTC. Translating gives CATSFGQFQETQYF.

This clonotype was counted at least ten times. The CDR3 loop is CSARASGRANEQYF. The CDR3 region has the DNA TGCAGTGCTAGAGCAAGCGGGAGGGCCAACGAGCAGTACTTC. The V call is TRBV20-1, the J call TRBJ2-7; TRBD2 aligns across 10 bases. From germline, CDR1 is DFQATT and CDR2 SNEGSKA (reference sequence). This CDR3 spans 14 amino acids. V trimming: 1 base; J trimming: 5 bases; junction bases outside the gene matches: 5.

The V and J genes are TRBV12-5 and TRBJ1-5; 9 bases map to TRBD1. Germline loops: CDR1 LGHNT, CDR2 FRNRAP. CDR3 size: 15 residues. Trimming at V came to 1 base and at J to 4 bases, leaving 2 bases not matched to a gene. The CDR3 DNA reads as TGTGCTAGTGGTTTGGGTGGACAGGGGAATCAGCCCCAGCATTTT. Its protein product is CASGLGGQGNQPQHF.